These 24 T cell receptor beta chains came from one sample sequenced in a study of blood T cells in healthy people across ages. The second PCR ran about 6 to 12 cycles with a sample-barcoded 5' primer and J-beta primers. TCRdb called the 5' RACE reads again in MiXCR, with one record for every CDR3 protein. The sample gives 550,000 to 800,000 distinct CDR3 sequences, roughly 21% of which show up once; roughly 3.4% is in the top ten. Input material: blood. Receptor source: a man aged 70 or older in good health.

The chain uses TRBV19 and TRBJ1-1; 8 bases are shared with TRBD1. The CDR3 loop spans 15 amino acids. CDR1 and CDR2 from the germline V gene are LNHDA and SQIVND (reference sequence). With V trimmed by 7 bases and J by 5 bases, 12 bases remained unmatched. The CDR3 sequence: CASTEWDRRKTEAFF. CDR3 sequence (DNA): TGTGCCAGTACCGAATGGGACAGGAGGAAAACTGAAGCTTTCTTT.

Remarks on this clonotype: The germline gene is not matched at one end of the junction; a read error may be the cause. This sequence joins TRBV3-1 and TRBJ2-7; D gene unclear. This CDR3 is 12 amino acids long. CDR1 is LGHDT, CDR2 YNNKEL, per germline (reference sequence). The chain's CDR3 is CASSHGVYEQHF. As DNA, the CDR3 is TGTGCCAGCAGCCACGGAGTTTACGAGCAGCACTTC.

The CDR3, as DNA: TGTGCCAGCGTCACGGATCCCTCTGGGGCCAACGTCCTGACTTTC. Translating gives CASVTDPSGANVLTF. The chain is built from TRBV5-5 and TRBJ2-6; no clear D. With 7 bases removed from V and 0 bases from J, the gap between germline ends came to 11 bases. CDR1 and CDR2 (germline): SGHKS, YYEKEE (reference sequence). The CDR3 sequence is 15 residues long.

The genes are TRBV3-1 and TRBJ2-3, with 7 bases fitting TRBD2. V shed 2 bases, J shed 3 bases, and the junction held 11 bases outside the gene matches. This CDR3 region has 17 residues. From germline, CDR1 is LGHDT and CDR2 YNNKEL (reference sequence). The CDR3, as DNA: TGTGCCAGCAGCCAAAGTTCGTGGTGGGGGGGGACAGATACGCAGTATTTT. Protein sequence: CASSQSSWWGGTDTQYF.

This chain uses TRBV3-1 with TRBJ2-2, with D perhaps matching TRBD1 (6 bases). This CDR3 is 17 amino acids long. Germline V lookup: CDR1 LGHDT, CDR2 YNNKEL (reference sequence). Trimming pared 4 bases from V and 0 bases from J, leaving 15 bases between. CDR3: CASSPTGGPSNTGELFF. The CDR3 DNA follows: TGTGCCAGCAGCCCCACTGGGGGCCCGTCGAACACCGGGGAGCTGTTTTTT.

This clonotype turned up a few times. V usage is TRBV28 and J usage is TRBJ2-5, with 10 bases lining up with TRBD2. Unmatched junction bases numbered 7, after V lost 5 bases and J lost 4 bases. The germline gives CDR1 MDHEN, CDR2 SYDVKM. The CDR3 is 15 amino acids. CDR3 nucleotide sequence: TGTGCCAGCAGTAGGGGTCTAGCGGGAGCAGAGACCCAGTACTTC. As protein: CASSRGLAGAETQYF. The full variable domain, its missing parts supplied by reference TRBV28 and TRBJ2-5, is DVKVTQSSRYLVKRTGEKVFLECVQDMDHENMFWYRQDPGLGLRLIYFSYDVKMKEKGDIPEGYSVSREKKERFSLILESASTNQTSMYLCASSRGLAGAETQYFGPGTRLLVL.

The V gene is TRBV9, the J gene TRBJ2-4, with a possible D match to TRBD1 (6 bases). Per the germline V gene, CDR1 is SGDLS and CDR2 is YYNGEE. Trimming left V 4 bases short and J 1 base short, with 12 bases between. CDR3 length: 15 amino acids. CDR3 nucleotides: TGTGCCAGCAGCTCCGGGACAACCGCCAAAAACATTCAGTACTTC. This encodes CASSSGTTAKNIQYF. The whole variable domain, remainder taken from reference TRBV9 and TRBJ2-4, is DSGVTQTPKHLITATGQRVTLRCSPRSGDLSVYWYQQSLDQGLQFLIQYYNGEERAKGNILERFSAQQFPDLHSELNLSSLELGDSALYFCASSSGTTAKNIQYFGAGTRLSVL.

Regarding this clonotype: A much bigger clone sits one base away, suggesting this may be a read error. V and J are TRBV29-1 and TRBJ2-3; D possibly corresponds to TRBD2 (6 bases). With 4 bases removed from V and 3 bases from J, the gap between germline ends came to 11 bases. The CDR3 spans 13 residues. Germline lookup yields CDR1 SQVTM and CDR2 ANQGSEA. CDR3: CSVATRSTDTQYF. CDR3 nucleotides: TGCAGCGTTGCGACTAGGAGTACAGATACGCAGTATTTT.

The V call is TRBV5-1, the J call TRBJ2-4, with D maybe TRBD2 (5 bases). CDR3 length: 15 residues. Trimming removed 5 bases from V and 2 bases from J, with 14 bases in between. In germline, CDR1 is SGHRS, CDR2 YFSETQ. CDR3 loop: CASRPAGNTKNIQYF. CDR3 sequence (DNA): TGCGCCAGCAGGCCTGCCGGGAATACCAAAAACATTCAGTACTTC. Full variable domain (missing parts from reference TRBV5-1 and TRBJ2-4): KAGVTQTPRYLIKTRGQQVTLSCSPISGHRSVSWYQQTPGQGLQFLFEYFSETQRNKGNFPGRFSGRQFSNSRSEMNVSTLELGDSALYLCASRPAGNTKNIQYFGAGTRLSVL.

Of note for this clonotype: Relative to the germline gene, one junction end is altered; a read error may explain this. V and J are TRBV7-9 and TRBJ1-4, with D unclear. Germline CDR1 reads SEHNR; CDR2 reads FQNEAQ (reference sequence). The CDR3 loop spans 13 amino acids. CDR3: CASSLAADSTLLF. The CDR3 DNA follows: TGTGCCAGCAGCTTAGCGGCAGATTCAACCCTACTATTT.

In its sample, this clonotype was seen a few times. This may arise from a read error, as a much more abundant clone is one base away. The chain recombines TRBV29-1 with TRBJ1-2, with D unclear. The V gene lost 4 bases and the J gene lost 2 bases, with 11 bases spanning the gap. CDR3 length: 13 residues. Looked up from germline, CDR1 is SQVTM and CDR2 is ANQGSEA. The CDR3 is CSVVADWNYGYTF. The CDR3, as DNA: TGCAGCGTTGTAGCTGACTGGAACTATGGCTACACCTTC.

This sequence joins TRBV2 and TRBJ2-3, with D perhaps TRBD1 (7 bases). Trimming removed 6 bases from V and 3 bases from J, with 13 bases in between. Germline-derived CDR1 and CDR2 are SNHLY and FYNNEI. The CDR3 has 14 amino acids. In nucleotides, the CDR3 is TGTGCCAGCAGGTCCAGGGGGAGGACAGATACGCAGTATTTT. Its translation: CASRSRGRTDTQYF.

This clonotype was found many times. V and J are TRBV27 and TRBJ2-1; perhaps D is TRBD1 or TRBD2 (5 bases each). The CDR3 covers 15 residues. V was shortened by 2 bases and J by 5 bases, with 13 bases between the two germline ends. Per germline, CDR1 MNHEY and CDR2 SMNVEV (reference sequence). The CDR3 DNA reads as TGTGCCAGCAGTTTAGAGGGACGGAGTCACAATGAGCAGTTCTTC. The encoded protein is CASSLEGRSHNEQFF.

This clonotype has more than one count but fewer than ten. This chain joins TRBV12-3 or TRBV12-4 and TRBJ2-5, with D hard to call. The CDR3 runs to 13 residues. V was pared by 2 bases and J by 3 bases, with 7 bases between. The DNA of the CDR3 is TGTGCCAGCAGTTTATATTCCAAAGAGACCCAGTACTTC. It encodes CASSLYSKETQYF.

On this clonotype itself: Relative to the germline gene, one junction end is altered; a read error may explain this. V gene TRBV4-3 combines with J gene TRBJ2-5; D unresolved. The J call could be wrong; TRBJ2-7 is a better fit for the DNA end. Germline V gives CDR1 LGHNA, CDR2 YSLEER. The CDR3 consists of 14 residues. Here the CDR3 reads CTSSQDLITYEQYF. CDR3 nucleotides: TGCACCAGCAGCCAAGATCTCATAACCTACGAGCAGTACTTC.

This clonotype was detected ten times or more. The chain uses TRBV28 and TRBJ2-7; no definite D call. The CDR3 contains 10 residues. Germline V lookup: CDR1 MDHEN, CDR2 SYDVKM. The V gene lost 5 bases and the J gene lost 4 bases, with 3 bases spanning the gap. CDR3 amino acids: CASSRYEQYF. CDR3 DNA sequence: TGTGCCAGCAGTCGTTACGAGCAGTACTTC.

This clonotype was seen more than once but under ten times. This chain uses TRBV27 with TRBJ2-5; D is unresolved. V was pared by 0 bases and J by 2 bases, with 10 bases between. CDR3 length: 15 amino acids. The germline V gene encodes CDR1 MNHEY and CDR2 SMNVEV (reference sequence). Here the CDR3 reads CASSLSAGFQETQYF. CDR3 bases: TGTGCCAGCAGTTTATCCGCAGGCTTTCAAGAGACCCAGTACTTC.

This clonotype was picked up a small number of times. V usage is TRBV4-2 and J usage is TRBJ2-5; D uncertain. V was clipped by 0 bases and J by 2 bases, with 10 bases between them. The V gene's germline CDR1 is LGHNA and CDR2 YNFKEQ. This CDR3 has 15 amino acids. The CDR3 spells CASSQEPLTQETQYF. CDR3 bases: TGTGCCAGCAGCCAAGAACCGCTTACTCAAGAGACCCAGTACTTC.

The chain combines TRBV7-8 with TRBJ2-1; no definite D call. This CDR3 has 14 residues. V was pared by 0 bases and J by 13 bases, with 16 bases between. The germline V gene encodes CDR1 SGHVS and CDR2 FQNEAQ. The chain's CDR3 is CASSLASVGREQFF. As DNA, the CDR3 is TGTGCCAGCAGCTTAGCGTCGGTGGGTAGGGAACAGTTCTTC.

V gene TRBV7-2 combines with J gene TRBJ2-1; unclear D gene. The CDR3 loop spans 16 amino acids. Germline CDR1 is SGHTA and CDR2 is FQGNSA. Trimming removed 2 bases from V and 2 bases from J, with 13 bases in between. The CDR3 DNA sequence: TGTGCCAGCAGCTTAAGTTCGGCGGCGGCCTACAATGAGCAGTTCTTC. Translated: CASSLSSAAAYNEQFF.

This clonotype was picked up a small number of times. This may arise from a read error, as a much more abundant clone is one base away. The chain recombines TRBV11-2 with TRBJ1-4; D unclear. Looked up from germline, CDR1 is SGHAT and CDR2 is FQNNGV. This CDR3 is 14 amino acids long. CDR3: CASSRGSTNEELFF. CDR3 in DNA: TGTGCCAGCAGCCGAGGGTCAACTAATGAAGAACTGTTTTTT.

This clonotype showed up just a few times. This chain links TRBV7-3 with TRBJ2-7; no definite D call. V was trimmed by 2 bases and J by 7 bases, leaving 12 bases between them. The CDR3 length is 13 residues. Germline CDR1 is SGHTA and CDR2 is FQGTGA. The CDR3 DNA is TGTGCCAGCAGCTTAGGCCCCATTCAGGAGCAGTACTTC. Translated, it gives CASSLGPIQEQYF.

The chain is built from TRBV6-1 and TRBJ2-6; 7 bases fit TRBD1. V lost 6 bases and J lost 0; bases outside the gene matches: 5. Per the germline V gene, CDR1 is MNHNS and CDR2 is SASEGT. The CDR3 loop spans 16 amino acids. The CDR3, as DNA: TGTGCCAGCAGCTCGGGACAGACCTCTGGGGCCAACGTCCTGACTTTC. It encodes CASSSGQTSGANVLTF.

Points on this clonotype: A junction end diverges from the germline sequence, so it may reflect a read error. The chain is built from TRBV29-1 and TRBJ2-5; 8 nucleotides line up with TRBD2. The DNA end lines up better with TRBJ2-7; the J call may be wrong. In germline, CDR1 is SQVTM, CDR2 ANQGSEA. The CDR3 length is 13 residues. The CDR3 region is CSIDISGNHEQYF. For the CDR3, the DNA is TGCAGCATTGACATTAGCGGGAACCACGAGCAGTACTTC.